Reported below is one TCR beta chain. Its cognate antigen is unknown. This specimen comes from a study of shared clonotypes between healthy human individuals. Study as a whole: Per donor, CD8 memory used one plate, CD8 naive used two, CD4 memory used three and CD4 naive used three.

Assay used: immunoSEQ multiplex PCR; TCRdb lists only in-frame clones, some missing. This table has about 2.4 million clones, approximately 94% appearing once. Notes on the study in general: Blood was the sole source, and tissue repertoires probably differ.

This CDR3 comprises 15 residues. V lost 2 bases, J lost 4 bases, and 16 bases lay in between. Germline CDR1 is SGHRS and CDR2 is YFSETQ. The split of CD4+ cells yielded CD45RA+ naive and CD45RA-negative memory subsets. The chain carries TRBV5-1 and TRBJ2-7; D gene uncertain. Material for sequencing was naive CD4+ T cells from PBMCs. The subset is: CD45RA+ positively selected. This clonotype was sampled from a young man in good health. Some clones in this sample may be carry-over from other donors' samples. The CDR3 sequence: CASSFVGTPVYEQYF. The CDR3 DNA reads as TGCGCCAGCAGCTTCGTGGGAACCCCGGTATACGAGCAGTACTTC.